Shown below are 2 T cell receptor beta chains from a single sample sequenced in a study of long-term antiretroviral therapy in people with HIV. Run at survey level, the immunoSEQ assay was version v3.0. Some clones are missing from TCRdb's copy, which holds only in-frame ones; the method was immunoSEQ multiplex PCR. The repertoire holds 25,000 to 35,000 clones, with 84% as singletons. The sample consisted of unsorted PBMCs, taken 0.4 years after starting antiretroviral therapy. The receptors stem from a man aged 18 to 29 with HIV.

This chain links TRBV27 with TRBJ2-7; tentatively, D is TRBD1 (6 bases). Germline-derived CDR1 and CDR2 are MNHEY and SMNVEV (reference sequence). This CDR3 is 13 amino acids long. The V end was cut by 3 bases, the J end by 5 bases, with 11 bases between. The CDR3 coding sequence is TGTGCCAGCAGTTTGGGGGCCGCCAACGAGCAGTACTTC. Protein: CASSLGAANEQYF.

V is TRBV4-1 and J is TRBJ1-1, with 7 bases that match TRBD1. V shed 0 bases, J shed 2 bases, and the junction held 3 bases outside the gene matches. CDR1 and CDR2 (germline): MGHRA, YSYEKL. This CDR3 has 15 amino acids. CDR3: CASSQEQGINTEAFF. Here the CDR3 DNA reads TGCGCCAGCAGCCAAGAACAGGGGATAAACACTGAAGCTTTCTTT.